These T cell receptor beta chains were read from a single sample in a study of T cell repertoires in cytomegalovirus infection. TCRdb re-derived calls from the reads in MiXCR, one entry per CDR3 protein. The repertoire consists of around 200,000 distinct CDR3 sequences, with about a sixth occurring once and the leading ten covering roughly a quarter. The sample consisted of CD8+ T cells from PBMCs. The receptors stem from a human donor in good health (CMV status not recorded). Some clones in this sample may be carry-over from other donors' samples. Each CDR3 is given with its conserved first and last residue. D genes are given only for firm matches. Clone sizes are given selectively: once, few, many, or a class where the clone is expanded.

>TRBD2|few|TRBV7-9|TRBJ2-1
CASSGLAGGRPYNEQFF
TGTGCCAGCAGCGGGCTAGCGGGGGGGAGACCCTACAATGAGCAGTTCTTC
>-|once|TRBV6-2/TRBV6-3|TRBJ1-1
CASSYSNVGEAFF
TGTGCCAGCAGTTACTCGAATGTTGGGGAAGCTTTCTTT
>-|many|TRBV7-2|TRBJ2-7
CASSPRDGHYEQYF
TGTGCCAGCAGCCCACGGGACGGGCACTACGAGCAGTACTTC
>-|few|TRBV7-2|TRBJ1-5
CASSLDGAFNQPQHF
TGTGCCAGCAGCTTAGATGGAGCATTTAATCAGCCCCAGCATTTT
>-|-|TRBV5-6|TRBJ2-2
CASSLAGTNTGELFF
TGTGCCAGCAGCTTGGCCGGGACGAACACCGGGGAGCTGTTTTTT
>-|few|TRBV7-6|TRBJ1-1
CASSLGDPLNTEAFF
TGTGCCAGCAGCTTAGGGGATCCCCTCAACACTGAAGCTTTCTTT
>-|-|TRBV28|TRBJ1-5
CASSSSDGLDQPQHF
TGTGCCAGCAGTTCCTCCGATGGTCTAGATCAGCCCCAGCATTTT
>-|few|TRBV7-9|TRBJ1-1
CASSSAGNEAFF
TGTGCCAGCAGCTCCGCCGGGAATGAAGCTTTCTTT
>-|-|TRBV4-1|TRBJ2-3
CASSLRGRSSTDTQYF
TGCGCCAGCAGCCTCCGGGGGCGGTCTAGCACAGATACGCAGTATTTT
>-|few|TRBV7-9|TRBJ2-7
CASSSASAVYEQYF
TGTGCCAGCAGCTCCGCTTCGGCAGTCTACGAGCAGTACTTC
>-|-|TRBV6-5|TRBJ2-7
CASSYNADRSYEQYF
TGTGCCAGCAGTTATAACGCCGATCGATCCTACGAGCAGTACTTC
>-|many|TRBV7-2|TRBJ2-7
CASSFDYEQYF
TGTGCCAGCAGCTTTGACTACGAGCAGTACTTC
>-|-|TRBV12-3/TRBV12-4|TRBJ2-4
CASTLDENIQYF
TGTGCCAGCACCCTGGACGAGAACATTCAGTACTTC
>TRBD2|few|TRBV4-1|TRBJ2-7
CASSQFWGGSYEQYF
TGCGCCAGCAGCCAGTTCTGGGGGGGCTCCTACGAGCAGTACTTC
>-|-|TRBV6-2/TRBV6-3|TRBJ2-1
CASSYYRDRTYNEQFF
TGTGCCAGCAGTTATTACCGGGACCGAACCTACAATGAGCAGTTCTTC
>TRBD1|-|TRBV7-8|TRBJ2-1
CASSFRGQPYNEQFF
TGTGCCAGCAGCTTCAGGGGGCAACCCTACAATGAGCAGTTCTTC
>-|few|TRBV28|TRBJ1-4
CASSLIGREGEKLFF
TGTGCCAGCAGTTTAATCGGGAGGGAGGGTGAAAAACTGTTTTTT
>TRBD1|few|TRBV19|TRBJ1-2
CASTSTGRHGYTF
TGTGCCAGTACCTCGACAGGGAGGCATGGCTACACCTTC
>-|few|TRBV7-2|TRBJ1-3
CASTGEGNTIYF
TGTGCCAGCACGGGGGAAGGAAACACCATATATTTT
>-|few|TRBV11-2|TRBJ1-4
CASSLVMRDEKLFF
TGTGCCAGCAGCTTAGTCATGAGGGATGAAAAACTGTTTTTT
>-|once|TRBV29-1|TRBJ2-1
CSVEPVLPSYNEQFF
TGCAGCGTTGAGCCGGTACTACCTTCCTACAATGAGCAGTTCTTC
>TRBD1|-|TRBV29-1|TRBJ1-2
CSVPYLEGGAYYGYTF
TGCAGCGTTCCTTATTTAGAAGGGGGCGCATACTATGGCTACACCTTC
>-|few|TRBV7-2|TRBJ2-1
CASNDPKGQFYNEQFF
TGTGCCAGCAACGACCCCAAGGGGCAGTTTTACAATGAGCAGTTCTTC
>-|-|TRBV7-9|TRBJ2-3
CASSLPVSSGTWPDTQYF
TGTGCCAGCAGCCTTCCTGTATCTTCCGGGACGTGGCCAGATACGCAGTATTTT
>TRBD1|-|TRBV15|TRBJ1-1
CATSRPSQGALTEAFF
TGTGCCACCAGCAGACCATCTCAGGGGGCCCTCACTGAAGCTTTCTTT
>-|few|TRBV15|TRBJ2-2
CATSRDPATAYTGELFF
TGTGCCACCAGCAGAGATCCTGCGACAGCTTACACCGGGGAGCTGTTTTTT
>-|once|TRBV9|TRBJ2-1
CASSGKNNEQFF
TGTGCCAGCAGCGGGAAAAACAATGAGCAGTTCTTC
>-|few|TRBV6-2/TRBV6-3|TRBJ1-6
CASSYTRPRTDSPLHF
TGTGCCAGCAGTTACACCCGGCCCCGAACCGACTCACCCCTCCACTTT
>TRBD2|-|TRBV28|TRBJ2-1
CASSLRRAGVGRGSSYNEQFF
TGTGCCAGCAGTTTACGCCGGGCGGGGGTCGGGCGGGGAAGCTCCTACAATGAGCAGTTCTTC
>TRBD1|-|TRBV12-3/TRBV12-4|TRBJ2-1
CASSFDGQGVEQFF
TGTGCCAGCAGTTTTGATGGGCAGGGGGTTGAGCAGTTCTTC
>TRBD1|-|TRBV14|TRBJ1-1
CASSQEDVVRTGMNTEAFF
TGTGCCAGCAGCCAAGAAGACGTTGTAAGGACAGGAATGAACACTGAAGCTTTCTTT